The 5 T cell receptor beta chains presented below share a single source sample, sequenced in a study of T cell responses to AZD1222 COVID-19 vaccine (dated by TCRdb to about 2021). The method behind the library was the immunoSEQ multiplex PCR assay. TCRdb re-hosts the immuneACCESS table, in-frame sequences only. Its copies lack some clones; in the studies checked, an unresolved V gene accounts for under half of them, and the cause for the rest is not known. Recorded for this sample are fewer than 150,000 clones; 85% to 90% of them occurred a single time. About 2% of the sample goes to the ten largest clones. This specimen's time point label, interpreted: baseline before first vaccination. The specimen was peripheral blood, collected on day 0 of AZD1222 vaccination. The receptors here all came from an adult in good health.

The rearrangement joins TRBV15 to TRBJ2-7; D perhaps matches TRBD2 (6 bases). V was trimmed by 2 bases and J by 2 bases, leaving 13 bases between them. Germline lookup yields CDR1 LNHNV and CDR2 YYDKDF (reference sequence). The CDR3 extends over 15 amino acids. DNA for the CDR3: TGTGCCACCAGCAGATCGCGGGACGCCACCTACGAGCAGTACTTC. This sequence encodes CATSRSRDATYEQYF. Together with reference TRBV15 and TRBJ2-7, the CDR3 gives the full variable domain: DAMVIQNPRYQVTQFGKPVTLSCSQTLNHNVMYWYQQKSSQAPKLLFHYYDKDFNNEADTPDNFQSRRPNTSFCFLDIRSPGLGDTAMYLCATSRSRDATYEQYFGPGTRLTVT.

This clone was counted once. J is TRBJ1-2 and V is TRBV19; 10 bases are shared with TRBD1. In germline, CDR1 is LNHDA, CDR2 SQIVND (reference sequence). After removal of 8 bases from V and 8 bases from J, the junction contained 8 bases not matched to a gene. The CDR3 has 13 amino acids. This CDR3 reads CASGDRGRGGYTF. As DNA, the CDR3 is TGTGCCAGTGGGGACAGGGGTCGGGGAGGCTACACCTTC.

V gene TRBV2 combines with J gene TRBJ1-2; D is undetermined. Germline CDR1 is SNHLY and CDR2 is FYNNEI. The CDR3 totals 13 residues. The V end lost 4 bases, the J end lost 4 bases, and 10 bases lay between the germline ends. The CDR3 region has the DNA TGTGCCAGCAGTGCCGGGTTAATCTATGGCTACACCTTC. It encodes CASSAGLIYGYTF.

This CDR3 reads CASSPSTVVNEQFF. For the CDR3, the DNA is TGTGCCAGCAGTCCCAGTACAGTGGTGAATGAGCAGTTCTTC. The gene calls are TRBV27 and TRBJ2-1; D unclear. V dropped 5 bases and J dropped 7 bases, with 15 bases sitting between them. This CDR3 is 14 amino acids long. Germline V gene lookup returns CDR1 MNHEY and CDR2 SMNVEV (reference sequence).

The gene calls are TRBV7-9 and TRBJ2-5; D tentatively fits TRBD1 or TRBD2 (5 bases each). CDR1 is SEHNR, CDR2 FQNEAQ, per germline (reference sequence). Trimming pared 5 bases from V and 3 bases from J, leaving 16 bases between. There are 15 residues in the CDR3. The CDR3 nucleotides are TGTGCCAGCAGCCCGGGGACGTACGCAGAAGAGACCCAGTACTTC. It specifies CASSPGTYAEETQYF.